This record covers a single T cell receptor beta chain. Its antigen is not known. The source of the sample is a study of shared clonotypes between healthy human individuals. Points from the study as a whole: It was the few donors that limited the genetic and exposure-history diversity represented.

Assay execution took place at the deep level. Data came from immunoSEQ multiplex PCR; TCRdb stores just in-frame clones and leaves some out. The sample has 2 million to 2.5 million clones; approximately 95% are singletons. The sequencing sample was made of naive CD4+ T cells from PBMCs. As to subset: CD45RA+ positively selected. The receptor's source is a man between 18 and 35 years old in good health. Some clones in this sample may be carry-over from other donors' samples.

This CDR3 is CASNPVPVLGYNEQFF. The CDR3, as DNA: TGTGCCAGCAACCCCGTTCCGGTGTTAGGGTACAATGAGCAGTTCTTC. V gene TRBV6-6 combines with J gene TRBJ2-1; D gene ambiguous. There are 16 residues in the CDR3. Germline CDR1 reads MNHNY; CDR2 reads SVGAGI (reference sequence). Trimming removed 7 bases from V and 4 bases from J, with 20 bases in between.